This is a list of T cell receptor beta chains from one sample in a study of blood T cells in healthy people across ages. One entry per CDR3 protein results from TCRdb running MiXCR on the 5' RACE reads. The sample carries about 810,000 distinct CDR3 sequences, about 36% recorded once. Sample: blood. The receptor set was obtained from a man aged 18 to 29 in good health. Each CDR3 is given with its conserved first and last residue. The D gene is left open where the match is weak. Clone sizes are given selectively: once, few, many, or a class where the clone is expanded.

d_call	clone_size	j_call	v_call	cdr3_nt	cdr3_aa
TRBD1	few	TRBJ2-2	TRBV12-3/TRBV12-4	TGTGCCAGCAAACCACAGGGGACCGGGGAGCTGTTTTTT	CASKPQGTGELFF
NA	few	TRBJ2-4	TRBV7-2	TGTGCCAGCAGCAAAGGGGGGTTCGCCAAAAACATTCAGTACTTC	CASSKGGFAKNIQYF
NA	NA	TRBJ1-1	TRBV7-2	TGTGCCAGCAGCTTTCCCGGGGGGGGGATCCGGAACACTGAAGCTTTCTTT	CASSFPGGGIRNTEAFF
NA	NA	TRBJ2-7	TRBV20-1	TGCAGTGCTAGAGATCAAGGATATAACGGCGATGAGCAGTACTTC	CSARDQGYNGDEQYF
TRBD2	NA	TRBJ2-3	TRBV3-1	TGTGCCAGCAGCCCGAATTTACTAGCGGGAGCCGATACGCAGTATTTT	CASSPNLLAGADTQYF
NA	few	TRBJ2-7	TRBV5-6	TGTGCCAGCAGCTCAGGCTCCTCCGGCGAGCAGTACTTC	CASSSGSSGEQYF
NA	few	TRBJ2-5	TRBV12-3/TRBV12-4	TGTGCCAGCAGTTTAAAGGGGGGGAAATACAATGAGCAGTACTTC	CASSLKGGKYNEQYF
NA	NA	TRBJ2-7	TRBV20-1	TGCAGTGCTAGACTCCGGGACACCTACGAGCAGTACTTC	CSARLRDTYEQYF
NA	many	TRBJ1-2	TRBV4-3	TGCGCCAGCAGCCAAGTCATCCAGAGTAACTATGGCTACACCTTC	CASSQVIQSNYGYTF
NA	NA	TRBJ2-5	TRBV20-1	TGCAGTGCTAGAGATGGGGGCTGGGAGACCCAGTACTTC	CSARDGGWETQYF
NA	NA	TRBJ2-3	TRBV7-2	TGTGCCAGCAGCTTAGCGGGGGGGGCCCCAGATACACAGTATTTT	CASSLAGGAPDTQYF
NA	NA	TRBJ1-2	TRBV7-8	TGTGCCAGCAGCTTGGGACGCTGGCTCTCTAACTATGGCTACACCTTC	CASSLGRWLSNYGYTF
NA	NA	TRBJ2-5	TRBV20-1	TGCAGTGCTAGTGTGGGACAAGGGTTTGTGCAGTACTTC	CSASVGQGFVQYF
NA	NA	TRBJ2-5	TRBV7-2	TGTGGTGCGGGATTGGCCAACCGAGAGACCCAGTACTTC	CGAGLANRETQYF
TRBD1	NA	TRBJ2-1	TRBV6-2/TRBV6-3	TGTGCCACTCTCGGGACAGGGGGCCTTCCTAGCAGGGGTCGCAATGAGCAGTTCTTC	CATLGTGGLPSRGRNEQFF
NA	once	TRBJ2-3	TRBV20-1	TGCAGTGCTAGAGCAATCCCCAGCACAGATACGCAGTATTTT	CSARAIPSTDTQYF